The 22 T cell receptor beta chains below come from one sample, sequenced in a study of T cells after yellow fever vaccination. TCRdb re-analysed the 5' RACE reads in MiXCR, keeping a single row per CDR3 protein. The data show 120,000 to 150,000 distinct CDR3 sequences, around 7.7% seen once. Sequences were derived from CD4+ T cells sorted from PBMCs, sampled 5 days after the yellow fever booster vaccination. These receptors all come from a young man who received the YFV17D yellow fever vaccine.

This clonotype was observed at least ten times. The rearrangement links TRBV18 to TRBJ2-1; D is ambiguous. Between the trimmed V and J ends, which lost 8 bases and 8 bases, there was a span of 10 bases. The CDR3 loop spans 11 amino acids. Germline V gene sequence: CDR1 KGHSH, CDR2 LQKENI. CDR3 DNA: TGTGCCAGCACTTATTCACATGAGCAGTTCTTC. It translates to CASTYSHEQFF.

This clonotype was recorded many times. The J gene is TRBJ2-5, the V gene TRBV12-3 or TRBV12-4; 9 positions match TRBD2. The CDR3 extends over 13 amino acids. V lost 6 bases to trimming and J lost 5 bases; unmatched junction nucleotides: 4. Written as DNA, the CDR3 is TGTGCCAGCAGGCAGACTAGCGGTGAGACCCAGTACTTC. Its protein product is CASRQTSGETQYF.

There are a few counts of this clonotype. The J gene is TRBJ2-7, the V gene TRBV18; 8 nucleotides agree with TRBD1. Trimming removed 2 bases from V and 4 bases from J; junction bases left unmatched: 10. The CDR3 consists of 16 residues. Germline V CDR1 and CDR2: KGHSH, LQKENI. This chain's CDR3 is CASSPYLAGGGYEQYF. DNA of the CDR3: TGTGCCAGCTCACCATACCTCGCAGGGGGCGGGTACGAGCAGTACTTC.

A note on this clonotype: This may come from a read error, since a much larger clone is one base off. The J gene is TRBJ2-5, the V gene TRBV20-1; D is perhaps TRBD1 or TRBD2 (6 bases each). The germline V and J ends were trimmed by 5 bases and 5 bases, with 15 bases remaining between them. CDR3 length: 13 residues. Germline loops: CDR1 DFQATT, CDR2 SNEGSKA (reference sequence). The CDR3 protein is CSARGGGQETQYF. CDR3 sequence (DNA): TGCAGTGCTCGCGGAGGGGGGCAGGAGACCCAGTACTTC.

This clonotype was observed at least ten times. The chain recombines TRBV2 with TRBJ2-3, with D hard to call. The CDR3 is 10 residues long. Germline-derived CDR1 and CDR2 are SNHLY and FYNNEI. V lost 3 bases to trimming and J lost 8 bases, with 3 bases between them. The CDR3 here is CASSEATQYF. CDR3 sequence (DNA): TGTGCCAGCAGTGAGGCTACGCAGTATTTT.

This clonotype has at least ten counts. This sequence joins TRBV30 and TRBJ2-1; 10 nucleotides line up with TRBD2. Germline CDR1 and CDR2: GTSNPN and SVGIG (reference sequence). The length of the CDR3 is 17 residues. J lost 2 bases, V lost 2 bases, and 9 bases had no gene match. In DNA form, the CDR3 reads TGTGCCTGGAGTCCATCCCTAGCGGGAGTCCCCTACAATGAGCAGTTCTTC. Its protein product is CAWSPSLAGVPYNEQFF.

The chain joins TRBV10-3 to TRBJ2-7; D not resolved. V was pared by 3 bases and J by 11 bases, with 11 bases between. Germline loops: CDR1 ENHRY, CDR2 SYGVKD. The CDR3 loop spans 11 amino acids. The chain's CDR3 is CAISDGAGEYF. In DNA, the CDR3 is TGTGCCATCAGTGACGGAGCCGGAGAGTACTTC.

This clonotype was detected ten times or more. The V call is TRBV6-5, the J call TRBJ1-1; 7 bases agree with TRBD1. CDR3 length: 13 residues. The V gene's germline CDR1 is MNHEY and CDR2 SVGAGI. With 5 bases clipped from V and 7 bases from J, the junction kept 7 bases outside the gene matches. CDR3 loop: CASSNVYRGEAFF. As DNA, the CDR3 is TGTGCCAGCAGTAACGTATACAGGGGTGAAGCTTTCTTT.

This clonotype was observed many times. The chain couples TRBV27 to TRBJ1-4; D perhaps matches TRBD1 (5 bases). CDR3 length equals 14 residues. The V end lost 3 bases, the J end lost 5 bases, and 10 bases lay between the germline ends. Looked up from germline, CDR1 is MNHEY and CDR2 is SMNVEV (reference sequence). CDR3 in amino acids: CASSFAGWNEKLFF. In nucleotides, the CDR3 is TGTGCCAGCAGTTTCGCAGGGTGGAATGAAAAACTGTTTTTT.

Ten or more counts support this clonotype. The chain joins TRBV5-4 to TRBJ2-7; maybe TRBD2 (5 bases). V dropped 6 bases and J dropped 2 bases, with 18 bases sitting between them. CDR3 length equals 15 residues. Germline CDR1 SGHNT, CDR2 YYREEE (reference sequence). The CDR3 bases are TGTGCCAGCACGAGAGGGCGTTATGGAACCTACGAGCAGTACTTC. It encodes CASTRGRYGTYEQYF.

This clonotype showed up many times. The V gene is TRBV2, the J gene TRBJ2-1; tentative D call: TRBD1 (5 bases). Trimming shortened V by 1 base and J by 4 bases, and 8 bases separated the two germline ends. Germline V gene sequence: CDR1 SNHLY, CDR2 FYNNEI. This CDR3 is built from 14 residues. Here the CDR3 DNA reads TGTGCCAGCAGTGAAGGCCAGGGTTACAATGAGCAGTTCTTC. Translating gives CASSEGQGYNEQFF. Looking up the rest from reference TRBV2 and TRBJ2-1 gives the full variable domain: EPEVTQTPSHQVTQMGQEVILRCVPISNHLYFYWYRQILGQKVEFLVSFYNNEISEKSEIFDDQFSVERPDGSNFTLKIRSTKLEDSAMYFCASSEGQGYNEQFFGPGTRLTVL.

CDR3 DNA sequence: TGTGCCAGCAGCCGGAGCTGGTTGGGGGGTACCGGGGAGCTGTTTTTT. This sequence encodes CASSRSWLGGTGELFF. The chain carries TRBV11-3 and TRBJ2-2, with D possibly TRBD2 on 6 matching bases. CDR1 SGHNT and CDR2 YENEEA come from the germline V gene. The germline V and J ends were trimmed by 5 bases and 5 bases, with 18 bases remaining between them. The CDR3 length is 16 residues.

This clonotype was observed many times. The chain uses TRBV20-1 and TRBJ2-1; 8 nucleotides align to TRBD2. With 5 bases clipped from V and 4 bases from J, the junction kept 13 bases outside the gene matches. CDR1 is DFQATT and CDR2 is SNEGSKA in the germline V gene (reference sequence). The CDR3 spans 16 residues. The CDR3 region has the DNA TGCAGTGCTGACGGAGGACTAGCAAAAGGATACAATGAGCAGTTCTTC. Translating it yields CSADGGLAKGYNEQFF.

In its sample, this clonotype was seen many times. In nucleotides, the CDR3 is TGCAGTGCTAGAGATGTCAGGGTGGTTCTTACAGATACGCAGTATTTT. Protein: CSARDVRVVLTDTQYF. This rearrangement joins TRBV20-1 to TRBJ2-3; a possible D gene is TRBD1 (5 bases). Germline V gene data show CDR1 as DFQATT and CDR2 as SNEGSKA (reference sequence). The CDR3 sequence is 16 residues long. V lost 0 bases and J 3 bases, leaving 16 bases between the germline ends.

This clonotype occurred a few times. The chain combines TRBV5-1 with TRBJ2-6; TRBD1 might be the D (6 bases). The CDR3 totals 15 residues. Per the germline V gene, CDR1 is SGHRS and CDR2 is YFSETQ. V gave up 4 bases and J gave up 1 base, with 9 bases separating them. This CDR3 is CASSVQGSGANVLTF. CDR3 coding DNA: TGCGCCAGCAGCGTACAGGGTTCTGGGGCCAACGTCCTGACTTTC.

This clonotype was recorded many times. This chain links TRBV6-1 with TRBJ2-5; 9 bases are a match to TRBD2. This CDR3 spans 14 amino acids. J gave up 4 bases and V 5 bases, and 5 bases lay outside the gene matches. Germline-derived CDR1 and CDR2 are MNHNS and SASEGT. The CDR3 spells CASSTGGRAETQYF. Here the CDR3 DNA reads TGTGCCAGCAGTACGGGCGGGAGGGCAGAGACCCAGTACTTC.

This clonotype was counted at least ten times. The V call is TRBV7-9, the J call TRBJ1-2; D is ambiguous. The V end was cut by 1 base, the J end by 7 bases, with 7 bases between. The CDR3 runs to 12 residues. CDR1 SEHNR and CDR2 FQNEAQ come from the germline V gene (reference sequence). This CDR3 reads CASSLVRGGYTF. CDR3 sequence (DNA): TGTGCCAGCAGCTTAGTACGGGGTGGCTACACCTTC.

The chain employs TRBV27 and TRBJ2-6; D is unresolved. The V gene lost 3 bases and the J gene lost 0 bases, with 6 bases spanning the gap. CDR1 is MNHEY, CDR2 SMNVEV, per germline (reference sequence). The CDR3 runs 15 residues. The CDR3 bases are TGTGCCAGCAGTTTCGAGTTCTCTGGGGCCAACGTCCTGACTTTC. As protein: CASSFEFSGANVLTF.

This clonotype was observed many times. The V gene is TRBV5-1, the J gene TRBJ2-7; D is possibly TRBD1 (6 bases). In germline, CDR1 is SGHRS, CDR2 YFSETQ. Trimming cost V 4 bases and J 3 bases, with 14 bases left between them. The CDR3 loop spans 14 amino acids. The chain's CDR3 is CASSPSGQIYEQYF. CDR3 sequence (DNA): TGCGCCAGCAGCCCGTCGGGACAAATCTACGAGCAGTACTTC.

This clonotype was detected many times. V usage is TRBV25-1 and J usage is TRBJ2-1; a weak D match, TRBD2 (7 bases). The germline V gene encodes CDR1 MGHDK and CDR2 SYGVNS. The CDR3 is 18 residues long. V lost 5 bases and J 4 bases, leaving 24 bases between the germline ends. CDR3 region: CASSTPPSGGIKYNEQFF. The DNA of the CDR3 is TGTGCCAGCAGTACGCCCCCATCGGGGGGCATTAAGTACAATGAGCAGTTCTTC.

This clonotype came up a few times. The chain links TRBV19 to TRBJ2-3; 9 nucleotides align to TRBD1. The CDR3 length is 13 residues. Trimming at V came to 6 bases and at J to 6 bases, leaving 4 bases not matched to a gene. CDR1 is LNHDA, CDR2 SQIVND, per germline (reference sequence). DNA for the CDR3: TGTGCCAGTAGCGGACAGGGGTTCGATACGCAGTATTTT. This codes for CASSGQGFDTQYF.

This clonotype turned up a few times. This chain uses TRBV29-1 with TRBJ1-2; TRBD1 matches at 8 bases. The CDR3 has 14 residues. Germline V lookup: CDR1 SQVTM, CDR2 ANQGSEA. J was trimmed by 5 bases and V by 6 bases; bases with no gene match: 11. CDR3 nucleotide sequence: TGCAGCGTAGATGGACAGGGCCTTGGGTATGGCTACACCTTC. Protein: CSVDGQGLGYGYTF.